Listed below are T cell receptor beta chains from one sample, sequenced in a study of response to subunit inactivated influenza vaccine. Using its own MiXCR run on the RT-PCR reads, TCRdb lists one record per CDR3 protein. The sample records around 490,000 distinct CDR3 sequences, approximately 7.1% being singletons. Specimen: PBMCs from blood, collected roughly 24 months after vaccination. Receptors were obtained from a man between 45 and 75 years old who received an inactivated influenza vaccine. The CDR3 runs from the conserved cysteine through the conserved F or W. The D gene is left open where the match is weak. The listing skips clone size in some rows; elsewhere it reads once, few, many or a size class.

TRBD1 | many | TRBJ1-1 | TRBV9 | CASSAGQGPLNTEAFF | TGTGCCAGCAGCGCGGGACAGGGGCCATTGAACACTGAAGCTTTCTTT
TRBD2 | many | TRBJ2-3 | TRBV10-3 | CAISEGLAGGFTDTQYF | TGTGCCATCAGTGAGGGACTAGCGGGGGGCTTCACAGATACGCAGTATTTT
- | few | TRBJ2-7 | TRBV6-2/TRBV6-3 | CASREGPMIYEQYF | TGTGCCAGCCGCGAGGGCCCAATGATATACGAGCAGTACTTC
TRBD1 | - | TRBJ1-2 | TRBV27 | CASKGTGYGYTF | TGTGCCAGCAAAGGGACAGGGTATGGCTACACCTTC
- | few | TRBJ1-5 | TRBV12-3/TRBV12-4 | CASSLSGGSGQPQHF | TGTGCCAGCAGTTTGAGTGGGGGGTCTGGGCAGCCCCAGCATTTT
TRBD1 | few | TRBJ1-2 | TRBV20-1 | CSALEFADRVRFDGYTF | TGCAGTGCTCTAGAGTTTGCGGACAGGGTTAGATTCGATGGCTACACCTTC
TRBD1 | many | TRBJ1-2 | TRBV18 | CASSPFTRDRGNGYTF | TGTGCCAGCTCACCATTCACCCGGGACAGGGGAAATGGCTACACCTTC
- | many | TRBJ1-2 | TRBV7-9 | CASSSGGLVPYGYTF | TGTGCCAGCAGCTCCGGGGGCCTGGTTCCCTACGGCTACACCTTC
- | many | TRBJ2-4 | TRBV5-6 | CASSLRGLDIQYF | TGTGCCAGCAGCTTGCGGGGCCTGGACATTCAGTACTTC
TRBD2 | few | TRBJ2-3 | TRBV10-3 | CAISEIAGGSDTQYF | TGTGCCATCAGTGAAATAGCGGGAGGTTCAGATACGCAGTATTTT
TRBD2 | few | TRBJ2-5 | TRBV20-1 | CSASPLSGGQETQYF | TGCAGTGCTAGCCCCCTCAGCGGGGGCCAAGAGACCCAGTACTTC
TRBD2 | - | TRBJ2-5 | TRBV5-6 | CASSLSGLAGARETQYF | TGTGCCAGCAGCTTAAGCGGACTAGCGGGAGCTCGAGAGACCCAGTACTTC
TRBD2 | - | TRBJ2-1 | TRBV5-6 | CASSRITSGRGLYNEQFF | TGTGCCAGCAGCAGGATAACCTCAGGGAGGGGATTGTACAATGAGCAGTTCTTC
- | many | TRBJ1-2 | TRBV5-1 | CASSPTGSNYGYTF | TGCGCCAGCAGCCCTACAGGCTCTAACTATGGCTACACCTTC